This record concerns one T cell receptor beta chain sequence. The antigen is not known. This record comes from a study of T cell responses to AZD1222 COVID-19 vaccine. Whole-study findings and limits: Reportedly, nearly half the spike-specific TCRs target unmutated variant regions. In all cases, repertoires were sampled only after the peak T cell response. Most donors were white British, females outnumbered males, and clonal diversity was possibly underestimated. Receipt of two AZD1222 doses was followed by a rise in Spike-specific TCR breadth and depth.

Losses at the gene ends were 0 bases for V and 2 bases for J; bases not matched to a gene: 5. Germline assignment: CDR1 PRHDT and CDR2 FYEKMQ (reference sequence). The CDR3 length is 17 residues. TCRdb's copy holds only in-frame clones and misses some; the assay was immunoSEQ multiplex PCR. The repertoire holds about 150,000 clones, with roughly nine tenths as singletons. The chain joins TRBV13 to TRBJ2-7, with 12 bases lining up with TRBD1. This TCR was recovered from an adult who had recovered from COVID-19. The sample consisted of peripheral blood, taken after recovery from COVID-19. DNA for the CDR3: TGTGCCAGCAGCTTAGGGTGGGGACAGGGGGCCCCCTACGAGCAGTACTTC. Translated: CASSLGWGQGAPYEQYF.